This record looks at one T cell receptor beta chain sequence and its context. The germline gene is not matched at one end of the junction; a read error may be the cause. Profiling relied on immunoSEQ multiplex PCR, and the TCRdb table lists in-frame clones only, not all of them. Here the sample spans just over 45,000 clones, about 79% being singletons. The CDR3 sequence is 15 residues long. Germline assignment: CDR1 ENHRY and CDR2 SYGVKD. These data originate in a study of fetal regulatory T cell absence and autoimmunity. J is TRBJ2-7 and V is TRBV10-3, with 10 bases matching TRBD2. The material sequenced was cord blood. This TCR came from a newborn boy with IPEX syndrome. The CDR3, as DNA: TGTGCCATCCGCACTAGCGGGATTAAATCCTACGAGCAGTGCTTC. Translation gives CAIRTSGIKSYEQCF.